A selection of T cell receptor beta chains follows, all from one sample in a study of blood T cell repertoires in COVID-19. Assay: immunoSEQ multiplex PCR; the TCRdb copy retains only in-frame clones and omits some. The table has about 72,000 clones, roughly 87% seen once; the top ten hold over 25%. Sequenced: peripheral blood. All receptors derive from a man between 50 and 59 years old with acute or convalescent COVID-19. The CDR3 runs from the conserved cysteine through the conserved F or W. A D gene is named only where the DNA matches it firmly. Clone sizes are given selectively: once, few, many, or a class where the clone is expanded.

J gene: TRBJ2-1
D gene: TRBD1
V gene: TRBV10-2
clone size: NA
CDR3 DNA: TGCGCCAGCAGCGCCGGGACAGGAAGGAGCTACAATGAGCAGTTCTTC
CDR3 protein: CASSAGTGRSYNEQFF

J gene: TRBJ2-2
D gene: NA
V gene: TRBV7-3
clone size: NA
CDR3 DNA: TGTGCCAGCAGCTTCAATATGGCCGCGATGGCGGACACCGGGGAGCTGTTTTTT
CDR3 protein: CASSFNMAAMADTGELFF

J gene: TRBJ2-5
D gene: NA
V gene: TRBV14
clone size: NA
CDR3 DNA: TGTGCCAGCAGCCAATCGGACACAAGATGGGGGACCCAGTACTTC
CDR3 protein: CASSQSDTRWGTQYF

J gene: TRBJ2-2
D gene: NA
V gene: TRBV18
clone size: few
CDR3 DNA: TGTGCCAGCTCACCACCCAACTACGGAAACACCGGGGAGCTGTTTTTT
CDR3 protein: CASSPPNYGNTGELFF

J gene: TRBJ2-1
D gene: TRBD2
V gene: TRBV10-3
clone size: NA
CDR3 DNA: TGTGCCATCAGGGTAGCGGGGGCCCCTTACAATGAGCAGTTCTTC
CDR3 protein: CAIRVAGAPYNEQFF

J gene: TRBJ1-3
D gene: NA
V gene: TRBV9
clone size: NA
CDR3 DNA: TGTGCCAGCAGCGTAGCTGCAGGGACTGGAAACACCATATATTTT
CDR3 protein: CASSVAAGTGNTIYF

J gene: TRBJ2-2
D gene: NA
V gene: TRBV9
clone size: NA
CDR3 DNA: TGTGCCAGCAGCGTCGGGACAATTAGCACCGGGGAGCTGTTTTTT
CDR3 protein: CASSVGTISTGELFF

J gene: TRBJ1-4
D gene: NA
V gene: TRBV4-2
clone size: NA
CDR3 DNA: TGTGCCAGCAGCCAGAGACACCCTGCAGCTAATGAAAAACTGTTTTTT
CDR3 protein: CASSQRHPAANEKLFF

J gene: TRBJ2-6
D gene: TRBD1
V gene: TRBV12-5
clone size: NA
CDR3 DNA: TGTGCTAGTGGAGGGACAGGGGTCCCTGGGGCCAACGTCCTGACTTTC
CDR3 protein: CASGGTGVPGANVLTF

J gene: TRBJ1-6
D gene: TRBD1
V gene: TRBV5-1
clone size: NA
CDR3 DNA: TGCGCCAGCAGCCCGGGACAGAATAATTCACCCCTCCACTTT
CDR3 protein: CASSPGQNNSPLHF

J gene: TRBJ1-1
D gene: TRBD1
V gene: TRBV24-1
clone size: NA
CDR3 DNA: TGTGCCACCAGTGAACAGGGACAGGGTCAAGGAGCTTTCTTT
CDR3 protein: CATSEQGQGQGAFF

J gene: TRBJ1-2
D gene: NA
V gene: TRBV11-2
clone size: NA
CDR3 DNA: TGTGCCAGCAGCTCTTTAGCTAACTATGGCTACACCTTC
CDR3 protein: CASSSLANYGYTF

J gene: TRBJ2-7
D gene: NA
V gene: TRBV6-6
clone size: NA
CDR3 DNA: TGTGCCAGCAGCCAACCTGACAGGCAGTTCTCCTACGAGCAGTACTTC
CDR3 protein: CASSQPDRQFSYEQYF

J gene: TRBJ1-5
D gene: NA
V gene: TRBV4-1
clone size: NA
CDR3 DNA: TGCGCCAGCAGCCAAGAGCCGGCACAGAATAGCAATCAGCCCCAGCATTTT
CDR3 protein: CASSQEPAQNSNQPQHF

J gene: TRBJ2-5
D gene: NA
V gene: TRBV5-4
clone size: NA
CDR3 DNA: TGTGCCAGCAGCTTGAACAGGGAAGAGACCCAGTACTTC
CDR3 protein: CASSLNREETQYF

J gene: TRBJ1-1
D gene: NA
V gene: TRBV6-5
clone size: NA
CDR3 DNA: TGTGCTCTAAACCCCCGGAGCACTGAAGCTTTCTTT
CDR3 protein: CALNPRSTEAFF

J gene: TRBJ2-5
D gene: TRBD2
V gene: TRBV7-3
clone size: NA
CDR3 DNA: TGTGCCAGCAGCTACACTAGCGGGAGACAAGAGACCCAGTACTTC
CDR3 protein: CASSYTSGRQETQYF

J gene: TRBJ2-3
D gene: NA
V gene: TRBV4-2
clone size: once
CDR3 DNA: TGTGCCAGCAGCCAAGTCGGTCAAGGGGCAGATACGCAGTATTTT
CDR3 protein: CASSQVGQGADTQYF

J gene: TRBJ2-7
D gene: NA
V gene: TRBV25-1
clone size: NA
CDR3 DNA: TGTGCCAGCAGTTTCTCAGACAGGCGTTTGGGAGAGCAGTACTTC
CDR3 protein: CASSFSDRRLGEQYF

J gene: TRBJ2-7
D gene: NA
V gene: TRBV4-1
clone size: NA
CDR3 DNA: TGCGCCAGCAGCCGAACTGGCAGGGAATCCTACGAGCAGTACTTC
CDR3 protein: CASSRTGRESYEQYF

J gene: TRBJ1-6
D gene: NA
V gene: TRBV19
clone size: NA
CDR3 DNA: TGTGCCAGTACCTCGCGGGGCGTATGGAATTCACCCCTCCACTTT
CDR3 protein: CASTSRGVWNSPLHF

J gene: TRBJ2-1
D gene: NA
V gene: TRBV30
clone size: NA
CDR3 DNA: TGTGCCTGGAGTATCAGGGCAGGGTACTACAATGAGCAGTTCTTC
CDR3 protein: CAWSIRAGYYNEQFF

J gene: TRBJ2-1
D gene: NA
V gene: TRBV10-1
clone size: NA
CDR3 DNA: TGCGCCAGCAGTTCCAGACAGGGAGGCTCCTACAATGAGCAGTTCTTC
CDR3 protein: CASSSRQGGSYNEQFF

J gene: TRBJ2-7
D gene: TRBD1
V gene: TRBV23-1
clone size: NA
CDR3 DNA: TGCGCCAGCAGTCAAGAGGGCAGGGACAGCTCCTACGAGCAGTACTTC
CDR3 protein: CASSQEGRDSSYEQYF

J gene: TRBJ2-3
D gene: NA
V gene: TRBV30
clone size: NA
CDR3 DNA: TGTGCCTGGGGAGGGGGGCGAGGCACAGATACGCAGTATTTT
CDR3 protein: CAWGGGRGTDTQYF

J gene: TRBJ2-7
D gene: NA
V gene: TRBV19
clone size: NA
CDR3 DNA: TGTGCCAGTAGTATCGGGCGGCAGCGAAGGGGCTACGAGCAGTACTTC
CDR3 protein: CASSIGRQRRGYEQYF

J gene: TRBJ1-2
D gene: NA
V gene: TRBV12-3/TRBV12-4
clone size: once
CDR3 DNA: TGTGCCAGCAGTCCAGTACAAGAGAGGGGCTACACCTTC
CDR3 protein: CASSPVQERGYTF

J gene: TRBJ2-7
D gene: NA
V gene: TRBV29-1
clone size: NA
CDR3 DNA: TGCAGCGTTGAAAGGGGAGGCTACGAGCAGTACTTC
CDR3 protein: CSVERGGYEQYF

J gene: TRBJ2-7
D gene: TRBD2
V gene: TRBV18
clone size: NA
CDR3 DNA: TGTGCCAGCTCACCACCTCATAGCGGGGTCCACGAGCAGTACTTC
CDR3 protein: CASSPPHSGVHEQYF